These 10 T cell receptor beta chains were sequenced from one sample in a study of blood T cell repertoires in COVID-19. Libraries were prepared by immunoSEQ multiplex PCR; TCRdb keeps only in-frame clonotypes and omits some of them. This table has around 200,000 clones, around 79% appearing once. Sample: peripheral blood. These receptors were collected from a woman aged 50 to 65 with acute or convalescent COVID-19.

The gene calls are TRBV4-3 and TRBJ1-1, with no clear D. There are 14 residues in the CDR3. Germline-derived CDR1 and CDR2 are LGHNA and YSLEER. The V end lost 4 bases, the J end lost 1 base, and 10 bases lay between the germline ends. CDR3 sequence reads: CASSREYGNTEAFF. In nucleotides, the CDR3 is TGCGCCAGCAGCCGCGAGTATGGGAACACTGAAGCTTTCTTT.

The chain has TRBV7-2 and TRBJ2-7, with D possibly TRBD1 on 7 matching bases. Germline-derived CDR1 and CDR2 are SGHTA and FQGNSA. The CDR3 extends over 14 amino acids. Trimming removed 7 bases from V and 3 bases from J, with 16 bases in between. DNA of the CDR3: TGTGCCAGCACCCTAACTCAGGGGGGCTACGAGCAGTACTTC. Its translation is CASTLTQGGYEQYF.

The rearrangement joins TRBV6-5 to TRBJ1-1; perhaps TRBD1 as D (6 bases). The ends were cut back, 2 bases at V and 6 bases at J, with 16 bases in the middle. Germline CDR1 and CDR2: MNHEY and SVGAGI. This CDR3 has 15 residues. CDR3: CASSYGGAGRPEAFF. The CDR3 DNA sequence: TGTGCCAGCAGTTACGGGGGGGCTGGAAGACCTGAAGCTTTCTTT.

As DNA, the CDR3 is TGTGCCAGCAGCCTTGGAGGGGGCATCTTTAATCAGCCCCAGCATTTT. The encoded protein is CASSLGGGIFNQPQHF. V is TRBV5-6 and J is TRBJ1-5; 7 bases are shared with TRBD1. Trimming took 4 bases from V and 4 from J; bases not matched to a gene: 11. The germline V gene encodes CDR1 SGHDT and CDR2 YYEEEE. The CDR3 length is 16 residues.

This chain joins TRBV4-1 and TRBJ2-3, with 9 bases lining up with TRBD2. This CDR3 region has 18 residues. Germline CDR1 reads MGHRA; CDR2 reads YSYEKL. V lost 4 bases and J lost 4; bases outside the gene matches: 15. CDR3 protein: CASSLWAGRGGPSDTQYF. In nucleotides, the CDR3 is TGCGCCAGCAGCCTCTGGGCTGGGCGGGGGGGCCCCTCAGATACGCAGTATTTT.

The rearrangement links TRBV27 to TRBJ2-5; D perhaps matches TRBD2 (7 bases). Germline V gives CDR1 MNHEY, CDR2 SMNVEV (reference sequence). V lost 2 bases and J lost 7, with 14 bases in between. This CDR3 comprises 14 residues. CDR3 amino acids: CASSLTGGPGTQYF. The CDR3 DNA reads as TGTGCCAGCAGTTTAACGGGGGGCCCCGGGACCCAGTACTTC.

The genes are TRBV7-8 and TRBJ1-5; 7 bases map to TRBD1. The CDR3 totals 18 residues. V dropped 2 bases and J dropped 7; count of bases not matched to a gene: 17. In germline, CDR1 is SGHVS, CDR2 FQNEAQ. The DNA for the CDR3 is TGTGCCAGCAGCTTAAGGGCTCTAGACAGGGTATCCGAACAGCCCCAGCATTTT. Its protein is CASSLRALDRVSEQPQHF.

This clone occurred a few times. This chain joins TRBV10-2 and TRBJ1-2; 10 bases fit TRBD1. Germline trimming cut 7 bases from V and 0 bases from J; bases unmatched to any gene: 8. Germline-derived CDR1 and CDR2 are WSHSY and SAAADI. This CDR3 has 16 amino acids. The CDR3 sequence is CASTQDRGATNYGYTF. CDR3 DNA sequence: TGCGCCAGCACCCAGGACAGGGGGGCTACTAACTATGGCTACACCTTC.

Concerning this clone: Other nucleotide sequences from this sample produce the same CDR3. The V gene is TRBV20-1, the J gene TRBJ2-7, with D possibly TRBD1 on 6 matching bases. Germline V gene data show CDR1 as DFQATT and CDR2 as SNEGSKA (reference sequence). Trimming cost V 5 bases and J 4 bases, with 9 bases left between them. This CDR3 comprises 11 residues. DNA for the CDR3: TGCAGTGCTTCCAGGGGTTACGAGCAGTACTTC. Translating it yields CSASRGYEQYF.

This clone was counted a few times. The CDR3: CASSDGGARFTDTQYF. The CDR3 DNA follows: TGTGCCAGCAGTGATGGGGGCGCAAGGTTCACAGATACGCAGTATTTT. The genes are TRBV11-3 and TRBJ2-3; tentatively, D is TRBD1 (6 bases). V was trimmed by 6 bases and J by 2 bases, leaving 18 bases between them. Per germline, CDR1 SGHNT and CDR2 YENEEA. The CDR3 has 16 residues.